A single sample gave rise to the 30 T cell receptor beta chains below, sequenced in a study of CD8 T cells in Susac syndrome (dated by TCRdb to between 2018 and 2021). The method behind the library was the immunoSEQ multiplex PCR assay. RNA was extracted using the RNeasy kit, and 0.5 to 1 microgram was reverse transcribed with random hexamers. TCRdb applied fastp at Q25 and MiXCR to the public reads, then kept only in-frame beta chains. Every CDR3 protein is listed once, alongside the most common genes and DNA of its rows. Counted in this sample were roughly 200,000 distinct CDR3 sequences; roughly 94% of them appeared once. 0.099% of the sample rests with the top ten. The material sequenced was CD4+ T cells from PBMCs. Receptors were obtained from a human donor with Susac syndrome.

The CDR3: CASSSERRGGGDTQYF. The CDR3, as DNA: TGTGCCAGCAGCTCCGAGAGGCGGGGGGGAGGAGATACGCAGTATTTT. The chain has TRBV13 and TRBJ2-3; 9 bases match TRBD2. The CDR3 extends over 16 amino acids. After removal of 4 bases from V and 5 bases from J, the junction contained 10 bases not matched to a gene. Per the germline V gene, CDR1 is PRHDT and CDR2 is FYEKMQ (reference sequence).

V is TRBV15 and J is TRBJ1-2; D is unclear. Germline CDR1 and CDR2: LNHNV and YYDKDF (reference sequence). V was shortened by 0 bases and J by 3 bases, with 11 bases between the two germline ends. This CDR3 comprises 15 residues. The CDR3 DNA sequence: TGTGCCACCAGCAGAGATCCCGACGGATACTATGGCTACACCTTC. It yields the protein CATSRDPDGYYGYTF.

The chain has TRBV4-2 and TRBJ1-1; no reliable D call. The CDR3 is 13 amino acids. Per germline, CDR1 LGHNA and CDR2 YNFKEQ. V lost 3 bases, J lost 8 bases, and 13 bases lay in between. This CDR3 reads CASSQVPGSEAFF. The CDR3 DNA is TGTGCCAGCAGCCAGGTCCCGGGGTCCGAAGCTTTCTTT.

This chain links TRBV4-3 with TRBJ2-3, with 14 bases fitting TRBD2. V dropped 4 bases and J dropped 6; count of bases not matched to a gene: 9. The CDR3 extends over 17 amino acids. CDR1 LGHNA and CDR2 YSLEER come from the germline V gene. CDR3 sequence (DNA): TGCGCCAGCAGCCCCCGACTAGCGGGAGGGCCATCGGATACGCAGTATTTT. This encodes CASSPRLAGGPSDTQYF.

The chain links TRBV3-1 to TRBJ2-7, with a weak D call TRBD2 (6 bases). Germline CDR1 and CDR2: LGHDT and YNNKEL (reference sequence). V lost 4 bases, J lost 0 bases, and 13 bases lay in between. This CDR3 is 15 amino acids long. The CDR3 bases are TGTGCCAGCAGCCTAGCGGCTAGAAGCTCCTACGAGCAGTACTTC. Translated, it gives CASSLAARSSYEQYF.

This chain joins TRBV20-1 and TRBJ2-2; the D is unclear. V lost 3 bases and J lost 0, with 14 bases in between. Germline V CDR1 and CDR2: DFQATT, SNEGSKA (reference sequence). This CDR3 region has 16 residues. The CDR3 loop reads CSASFPAVSNTGELFF. CDR3 DNA sequence: TGCAGTGCTAGTTTTCCGGCGGTTTCGAACACCGGGGAGCTGTTTTTT.

The chain employs TRBV18 and TRBJ1-1; D is perhaps TRBD1 (5 bases). V lost 4 bases and J lost 10, with 10 bases in between. This CDR3 comprises 11 residues. The germline V gene has CDR1 KGHSH and CDR2 LQKENI. The CDR3 nucleotides read TGTGCCAGCTCACAAGGGCAGGGAGCTTTCTTT. Protein sequence: CASSQGQGAFF.

This clonotype was detected only once. This sequence joins TRBV6-2 or TRBV6-3 and TRBJ1-5; D perhaps matches TRBD1 (5 bases). Germline CDR1 MNHEY, CDR2 SVGEGT. Trimming took off 6 bases at V and 11 bases at J, with 14 bases between the two ends. This CDR3 has 12 residues. CDR3 protein: CASRDSQGTQHF. CDR3 nucleotides: TGTGCCAGCAGGGATTCCCAGGGTACCCAGCATTTT.

The chain has TRBV11-2 and TRBJ2-1, with a tentative D call TRBD2 (6 bases). This CDR3 comprises 15 residues. Per the germline V gene, CDR1 is SGHAT and CDR2 is FQNNGV. V lost 3 bases and J lost 6, with 15 bases in between. Here the CDR3 DNA reads TGTGCCAGCAGCTTTTTTGGTAGCGGAGGCAATGAGCAGTTCTTC. Translating gives CASSFFGSGGNEQFF.

DNA for the CDR3: TGCGCCAGCAGCTTGCGACAGGGGTATTGGGAGACCCAGTACTTC. Translated, it gives CASSLRQGYWETQYF. V is TRBV5-1 and J is TRBJ2-5; 8 bases agree with TRBD1. The CDR3 sequence is 15 residues long. Unmatched junction bases numbered 7, after V lost 1 base and J lost 5 bases. Germline V gives CDR1 SGHRS, CDR2 YFSETQ.

This chain's CDR3 is CASSSDRDGTEAFF. For the CDR3, the DNA is TGTGCCAGCAGCTCGGACAGGGATGGGACTGAAGCTTTCTTT. V usage is TRBV7-9 and J usage is TRBJ1-1; 8 positions match TRBD1. Germline V gene lookup returns CDR1 SEHNR and CDR2 FQNEAQ (reference sequence). The CDR3 runs to 14 residues. V gave up 4 bases and J gave up 5 bases; unmatched junction bases: 6. Full variable domain (remainder filled in from reference TRBV7-9 and TRBJ1-1): DTGVSQNPRHKITKRGQNVTFRCDPISEHNRLYWYRQTLGQGPEFLTYFQNEAQLEKSRLLSDRFSAERPKGSFSTLEIQRTEQGDSAMYLCASSSDRDGTEAFFGQGTRLTVV.

The chain uses TRBV5-1 and TRBJ2-2; D is perhaps TRBD2 (5 bases). Deletions cut 5 bases from V and 4 bases from J, with 12 bases between. Germline V lookup: CDR1 SGHRS, CDR2 YFSETQ. CDR3 length equals 14 residues. Here the CDR3 reads CASRPREGTGELFF. CDR3 nucleotides: TGCGCCAGCAGACCTCGAGAGGGCACCGGGGAGCTGTTTTTT. Full variable domain (rest looked up from reference TRBV5-1 and TRBJ2-2): KAGVTQTPRYLIKTRGQQVTLSCSPISGHRSVSWYQQTPGQGLQFLFEYFSETQRNKGNFPGRFSGRQFSNSRSEMNVSTLELGDSALYLCASRPREGTGELFFGEGSRLTVL.

The DNA for the CDR3 is TGTGCCAGCAGCCCGTGGTTGGGTACGCAGTATTTT. This translates into CASSPWLGTQYF. V is TRBV7-9 and J is TRBJ2-3; D not resolved. Germline V gene sequence: CDR1 SEHNR, CDR2 FQNEAQ (reference sequence). CDR3 length: 12 amino acids. Between the trimmed V and J ends, which lost 5 bases and 8 bases, there was a span of 11 bases.

This clonotype was recorded only once. The chain carries TRBV6-2 or TRBV6-3 and TRBJ2-7, with D possibly being TRBD1 (6 bases). Germline V CDR1 and CDR2: MNHEY, SVGEGT. V was pared by 5 bases and J by 2 bases, with 13 bases between. This CDR3 has 14 residues. The CDR3 DNA sequence: TGTGCCAGCAGTCTCCCGACAGGAACCTACGAGCAGTACTTC. Its translation is CASSLPTGTYEQYF.

V gene TRBV2 combines with J gene TRBJ1-1; D possibly corresponds to TRBD1 (6 bases). The V end was cut by 4 bases, the J end by 3 bases, with 12 bases between. Looked up from germline, CDR1 is SNHLY and CDR2 is FYNNEI. This CDR3 region has 14 residues. The chain's CDR3 is CASSARRGDTEAFF. For the CDR3, the DNA is TGTGCCAGCAGTGCCCGGAGGGGGGACACTGAAGCTTTCTTT.

The chain is built from TRBV3-1 and TRBJ2-5; 12 nucleotides line up with TRBD2. Unmatched junction bases numbered 1, after V lost 4 bases and J lost 1 base. Germline V gene sequence: CDR1 LGHDT, CDR2 YNNKEL (reference sequence). The CDR3 has 15 amino acids. The CDR3 sequence is CASSRTSGVQETQYF. The CDR3 DNA sequence: TGTGCCAGCAGCCGGACTAGCGGGGTCCAAGAGACCCAGTACTTC.

This chain connects TRBV20-1 to TRBJ1-2, with D unclear. CDR1 and CDR2 (germline): DFQATT, SNEGSKA (reference sequence). The CDR3 totals 14 residues. The V end was cut by 5 bases, the J end by 0 bases, with 13 bases between. CDR3 DNA: TGCAGTGCTGGGCACCGGGGATCTAACTATGGCTACACCTTC. This translates into CSAGHRGSNYGYTF.

This clonotype appeared a single time. This chain uses TRBV10-3 with TRBJ1-2; D is uncertain. Between the trimmed V and J ends, which lost 8 bases and 0 bases, there was a span of 10 bases. The CDR3 sequence is 13 residues long. CDR1 and CDR2 from the germline V gene are ENHRY and SYGVKD. The CDR3 sequence: CAIYKEANYGYTF. The CDR3 DNA reads TGTGCCATCTACAAGGAGGCTAACTATGGCTACACCTTC.

The chain carries TRBV29-1 and TRBJ2-5; no reliable D call. The CDR3 totals 12 residues. V was pared by 4 bases and J by 5 bases, with 11 bases between. Germline assignment: CDR1 SQVTM and CDR2 ANQGSEA. Here the CDR3 DNA reads TGCAGCGTTGGGTCTTTTGGCGAGACCCAGTACTTC. Amino acids: CSVGSFGETQYF.

V gene TRBV4-3 combines with J gene TRBJ2-1; D perhaps matches TRBD2 (6 bases). Germline CDR1 is LGHNA and CDR2 is YSLEER. V was cut by 0 bases and J by 5 bases, with 11 bases left in between. The length of the CDR3 is 15 residues. CDR3 protein: CASSQEQRVNNEQFF. Written as DNA, the CDR3 is TGCGCCAGCAGCCAAGAGCAGCGGGTGAACAATGAGCAGTTCTTC.

The gene calls are TRBV4-2 and TRBJ2-7; 10 bases map to TRBD1. Trimming cost V 1 base and J 7 bases; bases outside gene matches: 7. Germline loops: CDR1 LGHNA, CDR2 YNFKEQ. The CDR3 runs 15 residues. The CDR3 region is CASSQGRQGAEEQYF. CDR3 in DNA: TGTGCCAGCAGCCAAGGGAGACAGGGGGCTGAAGAGCAGTACTTC.

The chain combines TRBV11-2 with TRBJ2-7; D is uncertain. The CDR3 is 13 amino acids. In germline, CDR1 is SGHAT, CDR2 FQNNGV. V was cut by 5 bases and J by 6 bases, with 14 bases left in between. The CDR3 sequence is CASSTRTLREQYF. The CDR3 DNA is TGTGCCAGCAGCACAAGGACCCTACGCGAGCAGTACTTC.

The chain is built from TRBV14 and TRBJ2-3, with 11 positions matching TRBD2. The CDR3 spans 17 residues. Germline assignment: CDR1 SGHDN and CDR2 FVKESK. Losses at the gene ends were 1 base for V and 5 bases for J; bases not matched to a gene: 8. The CDR3 DNA follows: TGTGCCAGCAGCCAAGGACTAGCGGGAACTGGGGAAGATACGCAGTATTTT. Translating gives CASSQGLAGTGEDTQYF.

J is TRBJ1-1 and V is TRBV9; maybe TRBD1 (5 bases). Germline V gives CDR1 SGDLS, CDR2 YYNGEE. V was pared by 3 bases and J by 0 bases, with 18 bases between. The CDR3 consists of 17 residues. The CDR3 DNA reads as TGTGCCAGCAGCGCATACGGGACCCTACGCCTGAACACTGAAGCTTTCTTT. It codes for CASSAYGTLRLNTEAFF.

J is TRBJ2-5 and V is TRBV6-1; 13 nucleotides match TRBD2. In germline, CDR1 is MNHNS, CDR2 SASEGT. The CDR3 extends over 15 amino acids. The ends lost 8 bases at V and 2 bases at J; junction bases unmatched: 5. Here the CDR3 DNA reads TGTGCCAGCCCGGGACTAGCGGGACCGCAAGAGACCCAGTACTTC. Amino acid sequence: CASPGLAGPQETQYF.

The V and J genes are TRBV14 and TRBJ2-1; 7 bases align to TRBD1. The V segment lost 1 base and the J segment 4 bases; nucleotides outside the gene matches: 4. The CDR3 totals 15 residues. In germline, CDR1 is SGHDN, CDR2 FVKESK. This chain's CDR3 is CASSQADRRYNEQFF. DNA of the CDR3: TGTGCCAGCAGCCAAGCGGACAGGCGGTACAATGAGCAGTTCTTC.

The V call is TRBV12-3 or TRBV12-4, the J call TRBJ1-4, with D perhaps TRBD1 (6 bases). The CDR3 is 14 amino acids. V gave up 6 bases and J gave up 3 bases, with 11 bases separating them. CDR3 nucleotide sequence: TGTGCCAGCAGGCGGGGGCCAGCTAATGAAAAACTGTTTTTT. This translates into CASRRGPANEKLFF.

The chain employs TRBV5-1 and TRBJ2-3; unclear D gene. The germline CDR1 and CDR2 sequences are SGHRS and YFSETQ. The CDR3 totals 12 residues. V was trimmed by 5 bases and J by 6 bases, leaving 10 bases between them. The CDR3 sequence: CASSSGMDTQYF. Written as DNA, the CDR3 is TGCGCCAGCAGTTCGGGCATGGATACGCAGTATTTT.

The rearrangement joins TRBV30 to TRBJ1-1; D gene ambiguous. The germline gives CDR1 GTSNPN, CDR2 SVGIG (reference sequence). The CDR3 consists of 14 residues. V lost 0 bases to trimming and J lost 0 bases, with 8 bases between them. CDR3 amino acids: CAWSVYGLNTEAFF. In DNA form, the CDR3 reads TGTGCCTGGAGTGTATATGGTCTGAACACTGAAGCTTTCTTT.

V gene TRBV4-3 combines with J gene TRBJ1-2; TRBD1 might be the D (6 bases). Trimming shortened V by 2 bases and J by 8 bases, and 15 bases separated the two germline ends. Germline V lookup: CDR1 LGHNA, CDR2 YSLEER. CDR3 length equals 14 residues. DNA of the CDR3: TGCGCCAGCAGCCAACAGGGGAGAGAAAGGGGCTACACCTTC. Its protein is CASSQQGRERGYTF.